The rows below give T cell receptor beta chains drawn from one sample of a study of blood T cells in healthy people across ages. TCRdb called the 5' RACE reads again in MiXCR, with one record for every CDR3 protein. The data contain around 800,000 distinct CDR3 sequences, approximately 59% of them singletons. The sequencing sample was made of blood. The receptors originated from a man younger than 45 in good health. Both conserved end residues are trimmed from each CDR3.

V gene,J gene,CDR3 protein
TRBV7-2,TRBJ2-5,ASSLEGQGKQY
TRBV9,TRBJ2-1,ASSLAPLAGNEQF
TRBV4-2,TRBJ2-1,ASSQGNGTLYNEQF
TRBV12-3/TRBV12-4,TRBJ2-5,AIQDGHNEQY
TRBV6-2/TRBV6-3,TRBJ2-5,ASSYGGETQY
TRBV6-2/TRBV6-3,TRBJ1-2,ASSPYDPGQDYGYT
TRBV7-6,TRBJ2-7,ASSRGQGLFEQY
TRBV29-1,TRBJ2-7,SDRDLYEQY
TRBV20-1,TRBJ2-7,SAYSTGSYEQY
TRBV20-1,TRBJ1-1,SATPGQGIGTEAF
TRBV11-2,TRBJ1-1,ASSLAIENTEAF
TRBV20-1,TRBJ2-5,SAPGPEETQY
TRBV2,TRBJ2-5,ASSPIRLAGEETQY
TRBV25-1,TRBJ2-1,ASSEIRGGSYNEQF
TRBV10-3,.,AISEQGASNEQY
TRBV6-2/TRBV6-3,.,ASRSTLYEQY
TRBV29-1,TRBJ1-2,SVPDRGGGYT
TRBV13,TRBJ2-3,ASTAGVDTQY
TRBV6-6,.,ASRDAWRGEQETQY
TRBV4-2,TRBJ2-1,ASSQESSGGLYNEQF
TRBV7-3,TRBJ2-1,ASSLLGGAGEQF
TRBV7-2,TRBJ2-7,ASSLFGGTGGDEQY
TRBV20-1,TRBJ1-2,SASEAVYGYT
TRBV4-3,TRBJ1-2,ASSQEGLIGTSVGGYT
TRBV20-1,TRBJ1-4,SANDGGEEKLF
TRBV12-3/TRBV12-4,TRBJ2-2,ASRTTGQTGELF
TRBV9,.,ASSAGTNYEQY
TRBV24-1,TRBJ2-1,ATSDDQGSNEQF
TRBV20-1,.,SATQTSGGFYEQY
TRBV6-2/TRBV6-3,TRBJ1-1,ASFSMTEAF
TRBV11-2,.,ASSLIPQTQETQY
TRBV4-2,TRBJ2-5,ASSQDLVASGLETQY
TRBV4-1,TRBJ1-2,ASSQPRQGLNYGYT
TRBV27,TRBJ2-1,ASSMPGQYNEQF
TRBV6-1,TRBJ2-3,ASSEAEDSGGLTDTQY
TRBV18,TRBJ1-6,ASSPTQGSNSPLH
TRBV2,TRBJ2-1,ARGETGVRSYNEQF
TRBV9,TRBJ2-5,ASTRSSGGYQETQY
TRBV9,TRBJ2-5,ASSETGGNRETQY
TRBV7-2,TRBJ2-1,AGSLTSGGSGEQF
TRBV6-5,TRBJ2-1,ANSLSGGLNEQF
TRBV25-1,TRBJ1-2,ASSELGQGLGSYT
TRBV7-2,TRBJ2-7,ASSKRPRGSYEQY
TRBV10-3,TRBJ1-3,AISEERNTIY
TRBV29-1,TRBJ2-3,SANAGGSEADTQY
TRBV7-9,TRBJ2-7,ASSFPQRGASPYEQY
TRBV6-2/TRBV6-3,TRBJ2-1,ASAIVRLVYNEQF